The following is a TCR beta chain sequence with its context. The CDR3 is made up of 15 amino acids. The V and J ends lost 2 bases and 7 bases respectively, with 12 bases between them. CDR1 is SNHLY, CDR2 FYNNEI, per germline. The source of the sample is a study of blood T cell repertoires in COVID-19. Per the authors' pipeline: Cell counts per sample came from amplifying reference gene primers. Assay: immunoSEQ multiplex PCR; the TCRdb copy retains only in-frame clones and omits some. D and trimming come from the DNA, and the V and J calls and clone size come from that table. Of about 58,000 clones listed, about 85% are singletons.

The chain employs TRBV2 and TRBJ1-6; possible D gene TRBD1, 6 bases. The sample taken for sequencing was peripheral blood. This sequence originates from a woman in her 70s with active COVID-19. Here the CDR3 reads CASSEPRGYNSPLHF. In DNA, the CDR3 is TGTGCCAGCAGTGAACCCAGGGGCTACAATTCACCCCTCCACTTT.